This T cell receptor beta chain emerged from a study of tumor-infiltrating lymphocytes in primary liver carcinoma. Unsorted whole blood yielded blood RNA, and germline DNA was extracted as well. Points on this clonotype: The antigen is unknown. Just one base apart from a much larger clone, this may be a read error.

Study findings and constraints: Lesser overlap characterized tumor-adjacent and tumor-blood pairs relative to tumor region pairs.

The CDR3 extends over 14 amino acids. Trimming removed 2 bases from V and 2 bases from J, with 7 bases in between. CDR1 and CDR2 (germline): MNHNS, SASEGT. A primer in the constant region served to generate TCR beta cDNA from around 500 ng of total RNA. For TCR beta, libraries were produced by three nested multiplex PCR rounds using slightly modified ARM-PCR. TRBV1-TRBV30 forward primers and a C-beta reverse primer were used in the first two PCR rounds, which each ran for approximately 9 cycles. TCRdb reanalysed the multiplex PCR reads using MiXCR and keeps one entry per CDR3 protein. This table holds 300,000 to 350,000 distinct CDR3 sequences, about two thirds found once.

The source of this sequence is a man aged 35 to 55 with primary liver carcinoma and hepatitis B virus infection. This rearrangement joins TRBV6-1 to TRBJ1-5; D is unclear. Sequenced material: peripheral blood. The CDR3: CASSEKYRNQPQHF. The CDR3 DNA follows: TGTGCCAGCAGTGAAAAGTATCGCAATCAGCCCCAGCATTTT.